This T cell receptor (beta chain) was documented in a study of identical twins. TCRdb reprocessed the 5' RACE reads via MiXCR and lists one record per CDR3 protein. This sample carries approximately 300,000 distinct CDR3 sequences, over 8.5% of them seen once, and the ten largest clones take 6% to 8.5%. Trimming pared 0 bases from V and 4 bases from J, leaving 16 bases between. Germline-derived CDR1 and CDR2 are SGDLS and YYNGEE. The CDR3 is 16 residues long. This sample also belongs to another study, concerning yellow fever vaccine responses in identical twins.

Sequencing was done on a sample of CD8+ T cells sorted from blood. The receptor was isolated from a woman aged 18-29 years in good health. The rearrangement links TRBV9 to TRBJ1-2, with D tentatively TRBD1 (5 bases). CDR3 protein: CASSVVRDGTFYGYTF. The CDR3 DNA is TGTGCCAGCAGCGTAGTGAGGGACGGAACCTTCTATGGCTACACCTTC.